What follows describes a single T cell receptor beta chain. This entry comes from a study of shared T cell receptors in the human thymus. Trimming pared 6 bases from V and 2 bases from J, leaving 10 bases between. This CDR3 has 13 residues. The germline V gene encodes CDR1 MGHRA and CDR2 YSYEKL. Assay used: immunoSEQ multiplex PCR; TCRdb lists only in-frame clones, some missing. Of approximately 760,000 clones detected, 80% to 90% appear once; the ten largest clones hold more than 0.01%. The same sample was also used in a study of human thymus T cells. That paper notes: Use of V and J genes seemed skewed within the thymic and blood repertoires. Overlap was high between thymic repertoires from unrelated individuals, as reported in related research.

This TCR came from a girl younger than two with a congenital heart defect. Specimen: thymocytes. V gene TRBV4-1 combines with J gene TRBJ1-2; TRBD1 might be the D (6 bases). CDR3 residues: CASRGGRNYGYTF. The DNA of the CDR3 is TGCGCCAGCAGGGGGGGGCGGAACTATGGCTACACCTTC.